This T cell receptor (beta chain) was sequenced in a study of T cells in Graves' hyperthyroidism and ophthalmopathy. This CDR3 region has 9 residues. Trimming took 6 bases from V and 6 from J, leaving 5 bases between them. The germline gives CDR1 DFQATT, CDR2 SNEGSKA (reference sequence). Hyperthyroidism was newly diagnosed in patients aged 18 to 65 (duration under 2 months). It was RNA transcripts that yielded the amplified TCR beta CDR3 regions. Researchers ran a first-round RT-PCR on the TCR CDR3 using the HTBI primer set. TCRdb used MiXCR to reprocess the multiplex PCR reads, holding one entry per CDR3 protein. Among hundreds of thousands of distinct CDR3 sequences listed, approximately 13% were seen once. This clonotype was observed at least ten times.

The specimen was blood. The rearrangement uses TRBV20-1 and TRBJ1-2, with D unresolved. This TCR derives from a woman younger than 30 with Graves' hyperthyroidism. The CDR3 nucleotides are TGCAGTGCGGCCAATGGCTACACCTTC. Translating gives CSAANGYTF.